One and the same sample provided the 15 T cell receptor beta chains below, sequenced in a study of Ad26.COV2.S vaccination and SARS-CoV-2 variants. The protocol was immunoSEQ multiplex PCR, while the TCRdb copy is restricted to in-frame clones and leaves out a portion. Of roughly 450,000 clones listed, 90% are singletons. Treatment meaning: around 19 received Ad26.COV2.S at low or high dose, single or two shots; about 5 received placebo; per-sample allocation not given. At day 63 after the first vaccine or placebo injection, samples were drawn. The sequenced sample was peripheral blood, obtained in a trial of Ad26.COV2.S vaccine versus placebo. Receptor source: a person between 18 and 59 years old who received the Ad26.COV2.S COVID-19 vaccine or a placebo.

This chain links TRBV5-1 with TRBJ2-2; no firm D call. The V gene lost 4 bases and the J gene lost 8 bases, with 6 bases spanning the gap. The CDR3 runs to 11 residues. Germline V gene lookup returns CDR1 SGHRS and CDR2 YFSETQ. The chain's CDR3 is CASSLWGELFF. The CDR3 DNA reads as TGCGCCAGCAGCCTGTGGGGGGAGCTGTTTTTT.

The chain carries TRBV27 and TRBJ1-3; D remains unclear. Trimming left V 2 bases short and J 3 bases short, with 11 bases between. Germline V gene sequence: CDR1 MNHEY, CDR2 SMNVEV (reference sequence). CDR3 length: 15 residues. In nucleotides, the CDR3 is TGTGCCAGCAGTTTAGAGGGAACCTTTGGAAACACCATATATTTT. This sequence encodes CASSLEGTFGNTIYF.

The V and J genes are TRBV7-9 and TRBJ2-5; 11 bases are a match to TRBD2. The CDR3 contains 16 residues. The V gene end was trimmed by 1 base and the J gene end by 6 bases; junction bases not matched to a gene: 7. Germline CDR1 and CDR2: SEHNR and FQNEAQ (reference sequence). The CDR3, as DNA: TGTGCCAGCAGCTTAGAAAGACTAGCGGGAATGCAGACCCAGTACTTC. Encoded protein: CASSLERLAGMQTQYF.

V usage is TRBV27 and J usage is TRBJ2-1; TRBD1 aligns across 10 bases. Germline V gene data show CDR1 as MNHEY and CDR2 as SMNVEV (reference sequence). This CDR3 spans 16 amino acids. V lost 4 bases, J lost 6 bases, and 9 bases stayed unmatched. CDR3 amino acids: CASSSWTGGKGNEQFF. The CDR3 nucleotides read TGTGCCAGCAGTTCTTGGACAGGGGGAAAGGGCAATGAGCAGTTCTTC.

The chain is built from TRBV4-1 and TRBJ2-7; TRBD1 matches at 8 bases. The CDR3 sequence is 15 residues long. The V segment lost 3 bases and the J segment 0 bases; nucleotides outside the gene matches: 4. CDR1 and CDR2 from the germline V gene are MGHRA and YSYEKL. CDR3 DNA: TGCGCCAGCAGCCACGGACAGGGCCCCTCCTACGAGCAGTACTTC. Its protein product is CASSHGQGPSYEQYF.

The rearrangement uses TRBV30 and TRBJ1-1, with 9 bases that match TRBD1. This CDR3 region has 14 residues. CDR1 is GTSNPN, CDR2 SVGIG, per germline (reference sequence). Trimming removed 4 bases from V and 11 bases from J; junction bases left unmatched: 14. The CDR3, as DNA: TGTGCCTGGAATTTAAACAGGGGGCGTGGGGCGGCTTTCTTT. The encoded protein is CAWNLNRGRGAAFF.

This sequence joins TRBV19 and TRBJ2-7; D is possibly TRBD1 (6 bases). Germline-derived CDR1 and CDR2 are LNHDA and SQIVND (reference sequence). V lost 1 base to trimming and J lost 1 base, with 17 bases between them. This CDR3 spans 17 amino acids. The CDR3 region is CASSIGGRWTDSYEQYF. CDR3 DNA: TGTGCCAGTAGTATAGGGGGCAGGTGGACAGATTCCTACGAGCAGTACTTC.

As regards this clone: At one of its ends the junction is not consistent with the germline gene, which may arise from a read error. The chain joins TRBV19 to TRBJ2-1; no clear D gene. Germline V lookup: CDR1 LNHDA, CDR2 SQIVND (reference sequence). The CDR3 is 11 residues long. In DNA, the CDR3 is TGTGCCAGTACTATAGGACATGAGCAGTTCTTC. Its translation is CASTIGHEQFF.

CDR3 amino acids: CASSRAPQGAGSNQPQHF. DNA of the CDR3: TGTGCCAGCAGCCGGGCACCACAGGGGGCTGGTAGCAATCAGCCCCAGCATTTT. V and J are TRBV5-6 and TRBJ1-5; TRBD1 matches 9 bases. Trimming at V came to 4 bases and at J to 0 bases, leaving 11 bases not matched to a gene. Per the germline V gene, CDR1 is SGHDT and CDR2 is YYEEEE. The CDR3 is made up of 18 amino acids.

In DNA form, the CDR3 reads TGTGCCAGCAGCCAAGTCCTAGCGAAAAATGAGCAGTTCTTC. This gives the protein CASSQVLAKNEQFF. The chain uses TRBV3-1 (or the pseudogene TRBV3-2) and TRBJ2-1, with D possibly being TRBD2 (6 bases). The CDR3 is 14 residues long. The germline CDR1 and CDR2 sequences are LGHDT and YNNKEL (reference sequence). V was pared by 1 base and J by 7 bases, with 11 bases between.

CDR3 loop: CASSNYRAGAVEAFF. For the CDR3, the DNA is TGTGCCAGCAGCAACTACCGGGCAGGGGCGGTTGAAGCTTTCTTT. The genes are TRBV7-8 and TRBJ1-1, with TRBD1 as a possible D gene (6 bases). The germline V gene encodes CDR1 SGHVS and CDR2 FQNEAQ. The CDR3 spans 15 residues. V lost 5 bases and J 7 bases, leaving 20 bases between the germline ends.

V is TRBV30 and J is TRBJ1-4; D remains unclear. The CDR3 has 12 residues. Germline V CDR1 and CDR2: GTSNPN, SVGIG (reference sequence). Trimming left V 7 bases short and J 0 bases short, with 6 bases between. The DNA of the CDR3 is TGTGCCTTAGGAACAACTAATGAAAAACTGTTTTTT. Its protein is CALGTTNEKLFF.

This sequence joins TRBV11-3 and TRBJ2-3; D remains ambiguous. The V and J ends lost 5 bases and 5 bases respectively, with 11 bases between them. Germline values: CDR1 SGHNT, CDR2 YENEEA. The CDR3 extends over 13 amino acids. DNA for the CDR3: TGTGCCAGCAGCGCACGTGACGGAGATACGCAGTATTTT. Its protein product is CASSARDGDTQYF. Combining the CDR3 with reference TRBV11-3 and TRBJ2-3 gives the whole variable domain EAGVVQSPRYKIIEKKQPVAFWCNPISGHNTLYWYLQNLGQGPELLIRYENEEAVDDSQLPKDRFSAERLKGVDSTLKIQPAELGDSAVYLCASSARDGDTQYFGPGTRLTVL.

The chain couples TRBV15 to TRBJ1-5; no reliable D call. Trimming stripped 0 bases from V and 9 bases from J, with 12 bases between. The CDR3 totals 14 residues. CDR1 and CDR2 (germline): LNHNV, YYDKDF (reference sequence). CDR3 amino acids: CATSRDVVWGPQHF. The CDR3 DNA reads as TGTGCCACCAGCAGAGATGTCGTTTGGGGGCCCCAGCATTTT.

This clone was recorded a few times. The genes are TRBV11-2 and TRBJ1-1; tentatively, D is TRBD1 (6 bases). The CDR3 is 14 residues long. Trimming took off 7 bases at V and 3 bases at J, with 15 bases between the two ends. Germline CDR1 and CDR2: SGHAT and FQNNGV. The CDR3 is CASTHQGGHTEAFF. The DNA of the CDR3 is TGTGCCAGCACCCATCAAGGGGGTCACACTGAAGCTTTCTTT.